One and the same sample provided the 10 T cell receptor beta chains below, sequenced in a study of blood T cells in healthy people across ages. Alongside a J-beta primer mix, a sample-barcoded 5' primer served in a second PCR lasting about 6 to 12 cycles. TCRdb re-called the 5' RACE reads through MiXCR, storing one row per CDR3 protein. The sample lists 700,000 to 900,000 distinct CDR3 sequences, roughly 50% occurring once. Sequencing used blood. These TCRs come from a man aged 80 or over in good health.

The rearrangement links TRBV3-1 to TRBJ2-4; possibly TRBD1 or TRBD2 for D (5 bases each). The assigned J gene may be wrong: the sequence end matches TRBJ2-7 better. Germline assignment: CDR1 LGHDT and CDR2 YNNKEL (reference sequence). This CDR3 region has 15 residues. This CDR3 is CASSRHRDGRNEQYF. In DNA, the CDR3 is TGTGCCAGCAGCCGACACCGGGACGGCAGGAACGAGCAGTACTTC.

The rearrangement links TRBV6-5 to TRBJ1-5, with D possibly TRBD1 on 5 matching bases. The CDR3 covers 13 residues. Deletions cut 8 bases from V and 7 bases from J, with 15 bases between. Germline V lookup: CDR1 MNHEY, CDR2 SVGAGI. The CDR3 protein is CASGFLGAQPQHF. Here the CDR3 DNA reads TGTGCCAGCGGATTCCTCGGGGCCCAGCCCCAGCATTTT.

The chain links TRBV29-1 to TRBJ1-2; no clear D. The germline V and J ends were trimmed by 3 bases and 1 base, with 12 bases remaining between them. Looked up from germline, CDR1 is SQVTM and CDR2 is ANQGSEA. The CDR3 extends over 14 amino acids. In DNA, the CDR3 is TGCAGCGTTGAGGCAGGACTTCATAACTATGGCTACACCTTC. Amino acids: CSVEAGLHNYGYTF.

Here the CDR3 reads CASSEASGVWDEQFF. CDR3 nucleotides: TGTGCCAGCAGTGAAGCCAGCGGGGTCTGGGATGAGCAGTTCTTC. The chain uses TRBV2 and TRBJ2-1, with 7 bases fitting TRBD2. The CDR3 covers 15 residues. The germline V gene has CDR1 SNHLY and CDR2 FYNNEI. V lost 0 bases and J lost 8; bases outside the gene matches: 7.

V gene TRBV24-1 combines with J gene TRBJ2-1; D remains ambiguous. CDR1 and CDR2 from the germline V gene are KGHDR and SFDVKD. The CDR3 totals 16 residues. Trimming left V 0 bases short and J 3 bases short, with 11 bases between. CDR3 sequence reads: CATSDLATPSYNEQFF. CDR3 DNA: TGTGCCACCAGTGATTTGGCCACGCCGAGCTACAATGAGCAGTTCTTC.

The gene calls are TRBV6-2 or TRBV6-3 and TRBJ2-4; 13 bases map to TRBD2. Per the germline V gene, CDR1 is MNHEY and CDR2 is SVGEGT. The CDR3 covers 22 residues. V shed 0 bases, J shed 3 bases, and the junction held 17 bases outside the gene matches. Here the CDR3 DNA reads TGTGCCAGCAGTTACTCGACAGGTCCCGGGACTAGCGGGGCAAGGGGCAAAAACATTCAGTACTTC. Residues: CASSYSTGPGTSGARGKNIQYF.

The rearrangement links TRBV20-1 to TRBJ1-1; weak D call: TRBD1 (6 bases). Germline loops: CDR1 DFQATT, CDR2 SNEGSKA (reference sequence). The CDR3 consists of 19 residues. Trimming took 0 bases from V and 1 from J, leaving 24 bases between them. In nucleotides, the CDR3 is TGCAGTGCTAGAGATGTCAGTGGACAGACCTTCAAAAGGAACACTGAAGCTTTCTTT. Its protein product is CSARDVSGQTFKRNTEAFF.

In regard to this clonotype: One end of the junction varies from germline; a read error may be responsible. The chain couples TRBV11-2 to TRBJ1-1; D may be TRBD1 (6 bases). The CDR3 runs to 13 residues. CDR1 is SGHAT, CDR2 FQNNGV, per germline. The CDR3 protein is CTSSLDRDNEAFF. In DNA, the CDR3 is TGTACCAGCAGCTTAGACCGGGACAATGAAGCTTTCTTT. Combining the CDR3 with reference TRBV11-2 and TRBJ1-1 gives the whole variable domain EAGVAQSPRYKIIEKRQSVAFWCNPISGHATLYWYQQILGQGPKLLIQFQNNGVVDDSQLPKDRFSAERLKGVDSTLKIQPAKLEDSAVYLCTSSLDRDNEAFFGQGTRLTVV.

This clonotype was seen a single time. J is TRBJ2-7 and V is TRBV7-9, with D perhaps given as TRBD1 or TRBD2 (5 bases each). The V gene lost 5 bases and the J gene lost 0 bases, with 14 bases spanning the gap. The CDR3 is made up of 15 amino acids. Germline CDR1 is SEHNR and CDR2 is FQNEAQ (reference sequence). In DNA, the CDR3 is TGTGCCAGCAGCAAAACCGGGACGGCCTCCTACGAGCAGTACTTC. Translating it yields CASSKTGTASYEQYF.

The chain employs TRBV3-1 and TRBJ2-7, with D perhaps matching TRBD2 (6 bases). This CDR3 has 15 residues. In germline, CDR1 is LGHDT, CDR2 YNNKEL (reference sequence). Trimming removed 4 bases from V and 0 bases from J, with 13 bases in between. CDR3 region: CASSPPGVSSYEQYF. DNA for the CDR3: TGTGCCAGCAGCCCCCCGGGGGTAAGCTCCTACGAGCAGTACTTC.